Included here is one T cell receptor beta chain sequence, with context. The V gene's germline CDR1 is WSHSY and CDR2 SAAADI. The CDR3 runs 14 residues. The J segment lost 3 bases and the V segment lost 2 bases, leaving 2 bases of the junction unmatched. These data come from a study of blood T cell repertoires in COVID-19. Each participant's cohort was designated according to participant-reported clinical history. In the authors' methods: Nucleated cell counts were estimated from reference gene primer amplification. Assay: immunoSEQ multiplex PCR; the TCRdb copy retains only in-frame clones and omits some. D and trimming were read from the DNA, whereas the V and J calls and clone size are those reported in that table. The data show about 400,000 clones, about 90% seen once.

V and J are TRBV10-2 and TRBJ2-7, with 9 bases that match TRBD2. The sequencing input was PBMCs or T cells enriched from blood (not recorded which). The receptor was derived from a woman aged 25 to 45 who had recovered from COVID-19. CDR3 DNA: TGCGCCAGCAGTGAGCTAGCGGGGCTCTACGAGCAGTACTTC. Translated, it gives CASSELAGLYEQYF.